This entry features one T cell receptor (beta chain) sequence. Germline loops: CDR1 SGHRS, CDR2 YFSETQ. The CDR3 is made up of 14 amino acids. V trimming: 7 bases; J trimming: 3 bases; junction bases outside the gene matches: 5. The data derive from a study of blood T cell repertoires in COVID-19. Methods used by the authors: Amplified reference gene primers provided the basis for estimating nucleated cell counts. Here immunoSEQ multiplex PCR was the method, and the copy in TCRdb shows in-frame clones only, minus some. That table is the source of V, J and clone size, and D and trimming were worked out from the DNA. The data contain roughly 110,000 clones, roughly 80% of them seen just once; the ten biggest clones take up 14%.

The sequenced sample was peripheral blood. The rearrangement joins TRBV5-1 to TRBJ2-2, with 8 bases lining up with TRBD2. This sequence was found in a woman in her sixties with acute or convalescent COVID-19. DNA for the CDR3: TGCGCCAGCCGCGCTAGCGGGTACACCGGGGAGCTGTTTTTT. Translation: CASRASGYTGELFF.